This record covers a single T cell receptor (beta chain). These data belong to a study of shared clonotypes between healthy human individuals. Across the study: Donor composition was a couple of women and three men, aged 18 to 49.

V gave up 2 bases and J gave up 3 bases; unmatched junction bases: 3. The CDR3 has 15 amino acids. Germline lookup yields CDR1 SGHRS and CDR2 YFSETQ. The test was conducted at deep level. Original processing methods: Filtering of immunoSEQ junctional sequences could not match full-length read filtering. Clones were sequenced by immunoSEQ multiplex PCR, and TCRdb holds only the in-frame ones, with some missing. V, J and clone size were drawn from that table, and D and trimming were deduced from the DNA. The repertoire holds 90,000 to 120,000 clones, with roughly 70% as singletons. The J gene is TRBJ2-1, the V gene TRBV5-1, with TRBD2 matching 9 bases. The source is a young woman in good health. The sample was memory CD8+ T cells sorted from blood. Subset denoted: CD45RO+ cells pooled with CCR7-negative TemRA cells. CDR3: CASSFDSGSYNEQFF. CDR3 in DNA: TGCGCCAGCAGCTTCGATAGCGGGAGCTACAATGAGCAGTTCTTC.